Listed here are 25 T cell receptor beta chains from one sample, sequenced in a study of T-cell reconstitution after alpha-beta-depleted transplantation in children. A library of TCRbeta sequences, prepared with unique molecular identifiers, was generated. TCRdb re-analysed the PCR reads in MiXCR, keeping a single row per CDR3 protein. Found here are approximately 200,000 distinct CDR3 sequences, just under 6.5% of them singletons; the top ten hold approximately 4.1%. The sequencing here drew on PBMCs, taken before TCRalphabeta/CD19-depleted stem cell transplant. The receptor source for this set is a girl under three years old with combined immunodeficiency, due to receive a stem cell transplant.

In this sample, this clonotype turned up many times. The rearrangement joins TRBV7-2 to TRBJ1-4; TRBD1 matches at 7 bases. Germline CDR1 SGHTA, CDR2 FQGNSA. V lost 9 bases and J lost 2; bases outside the gene matches: 3. The CDR3 has 13 amino acids. The CDR3 protein is CASRQGTNEKLFF. DNA of the CDR3: TGTGCCAGTCGACAGGGCACTAATGAAAAACTGTTTTTT.

This clonotype has a count of ten or more. This chain links TRBV12-3 or TRBV12-4 with TRBJ2-7; 9 nucleotides agree with TRBD1. The CDR3 is 12 residues long. V lost 6 bases, J lost 4 bases, and 1 base stayed unmatched. CDR3 sequence: CASRTGGYEQYF. The CDR3 DNA sequence: TGTGCCAGCAGGACAGGGGGATACGAGCAGTACTTC.

This clonotype was detected many times. The chain uses TRBV4-3 and TRBJ2-3, with 7 bases fitting TRBD1. In germline, CDR1 is LGHNA, CDR2 YSLEER. The V and J ends lost 2 bases and 1 base, in that order; junction bases with no gene match: 6. CDR3 length: 16 residues. CDR3 loop: CASSQTPGQGTDTQYF. CDR3 nucleotide sequence: TGCGCCAGCAGCCAAACACCCGGACAGGGCACAGATACGCAGTATTTT.

Ten or more counts support this clonotype. The rearrangement links TRBV9 to TRBJ2-1; TRBD1 is a possible D gene (5 bases). The CDR3 length is 16 residues. V dropped 0 bases and J dropped 4 bases, with 14 bases sitting between them. Looked up from germline, CDR1 is SGDLS and CDR2 is YYNGEE. This CDR3 is CASSVAHLQGYNEQFF. As DNA, the CDR3 is TGTGCCAGCAGCGTAGCCCACCTCCAGGGTTACAATGAGCAGTTCTTC.

This clonotype showed up many times. The V gene is TRBV3-1, the J gene TRBJ2-1; 9 nucleotides agree with TRBD2. Trimming removed 2 bases from V and 7 bases from J; junction bases left unmatched: 9. Germline loops: CDR1 LGHDT, CDR2 YNNKEL (reference sequence). CDR3 length equals 16 residues. CDR3 nucleotides: TGTGCCAGCAGCCAACTACTAGCGGGTCATCAGAATGAGCAGTTCTTC. Translation: CASSQLLAGHQNEQFF.

This clonotype was recorded many times. The chain employs TRBV2 and TRBJ2-7; perhaps TRBD1 as D (6 bases). CDR3 length: 15 amino acids. CDR1 is SNHLY and CDR2 is FYNNEI in the germline V gene. V lost 0 bases to trimming and J lost 5 bases, with 14 bases between them. The CDR3 region is CASSEAPQGSHEQYF. The CDR3 DNA reads TGTGCCAGCAGTGAAGCCCCACAGGGTTCCCACGAGCAGTACTTC.

A few counts support this clonotype. This rearrangement joins TRBV7-6 to TRBJ2-7, with TRBD2 matching 7 bases. Germline V gene lookup returns CDR1 SGHVS and CDR2 FNYEAQ. The CDR3 totals 16 residues. J lost 1 base, V lost 1 base, and 7 bases had no gene match. CDR3 in DNA: TGTGCCAGCAGCTTAGGGACTCGAGCGGGGTCCTACGAGCAGTACTTC. This codes for CASSLGTRAGSYEQYF.

There are many counts of this clonotype. The chain has TRBV7-9 and TRBJ2-2; no reliable D call. Deletions cut 5 bases from V and 2 bases from J, with 6 bases between. This CDR3 spans 13 amino acids. CDR1 is SEHNR, CDR2 FQNEAQ, per germline (reference sequence). CDR3 bases: TGTGCCAGCAGCAGAGCAAACACCGGGGAGCTGTTTTTT. It yields the protein CASSRANTGELFF.

This clonotype was seen many times. The rearrangement joins TRBV4-2 to TRBJ2-7, with unresolved D. The germline V and J ends were trimmed by 0 bases and 2 bases, with 20 bases remaining between them. Germline V lookup: CDR1 LGHNA, CDR2 YNFKEQ. The CDR3 is made up of 18 amino acids. CDR3 DNA: TGTGCCAGCAGCCAAGAGAACAACCTAGGATTCTCCGCCTACGAGCAGTACTTC. Amino acid sequence: CASSQENNLGFSAYEQYF.

This clonotype was seen repeatedly, ten times or more. The chain couples TRBV20-1 to TRBJ2-5; 7 nucleotides match TRBD2. V was clipped by 0 bases and J by 4 bases; unmatched bases: 5. The CDR3 is 14 residues long. CDR1 DFQATT and CDR2 SNEGSKA come from the germline V gene (reference sequence). The CDR3 loop reads CSARDAGVGETQYF. CDR3 DNA: TGCAGTGCTAGAGATGCGGGGGTAGGAGAGACCCAGTACTTC.

This clonotype was seen ten or more times. The V call is TRBV7-9, the J call TRBJ2-2, with D unclear. Germline V gene data show CDR1 as SEHNR and CDR2 as FQNEAQ (reference sequence). V lost 0 bases, J lost 7 bases, and 9 bases lay in between. The CDR3 loop spans 14 amino acids. CDR3 loop: CASSLAGSRGELFF. In nucleotides, the CDR3 is TGTGCCAGCAGCTTAGCGGGCAGCCGCGGGGAGCTGTTTTTT.

The chain uses TRBV4-1 and TRBJ2-7; D ambiguous. The CDR3 covers 14 residues. V lost 4 bases and J lost 6, with 16 bases in between. In germline, CDR1 is MGHRA, CDR2 YSYEKL. The CDR3 region has the DNA TGCGCCAGCAGCCTCCTAGGTGGGCTGTGCGAGCAGTACTTC. Protein product: CASSLLGGLCEQYF.

This clonotype was seen a few times. The chain combines TRBV2 with TRBJ2-7; the match to TRBD2 covers 16 bases. V was clipped by 5 bases and J by 2 bases; unmatched bases: 9. This CDR3 spans 18 amino acids. Germline V CDR1 and CDR2: SNHLY, FYNNEI. As DNA, the CDR3 is TGTGCCAGCAGTCCTGGGACTAGCGGGAGGGTAAGAACCTACGAGCAGTACTTC. Amino acids: CASSPGTSGRVRTYEQYF.

This clonotype was counted ten times or more. The CDR3 bases are TGTGCCAGCAGCCCAACGGGACCCGGCGCGGTCGAGCAGTACTTC. It is translated as CASSPTGPGAVEQYF. V is TRBV12-3 or TRBV12-4 and J is TRBJ2-7; D may correspond to TRBD1 or TRBD2 (5 bases each). This CDR3 is 15 amino acids long. Deletions cut 6 bases from V and 6 bases from J, with 21 bases between.

This clonotype appeared many times. The genes are TRBV20-1 and TRBJ2-5; no definite D call. V dropped 7 bases and J dropped 4 bases, with 13 bases sitting between them. The CDR3 is made up of 12 amino acids. The germline V gene has CDR1 DFQATT and CDR2 SNEGSKA (reference sequence). Here the CDR3 reads CSGHSNGETQYF. The CDR3 bases are TGCAGTGGGCACAGCAACGGAGAGACCCAGTACTTC.

The V and J genes are TRBV6-1 and TRBJ2-6; unclear D gene. Germline CDR1 and CDR2: MNHNS and SASEGT. V was clipped by 6 bases and J by 0 bases, with 6 bases between them. The CDR3 extends over 14 amino acids. The DNA of the CDR3 is TGTGCCAGCAGCCAGACCTCTGGGGCCAACGTCCTGACTTTC. It encodes CASSQTSGANVLTF.

This clonotype has a count of ten or more. This chain joins TRBV15 and TRBJ1-1; the D gene is possibly TRBD1 (5 bases). The CDR3 length is 14 residues. The germline gives CDR1 LNHNV, CDR2 YYDKDF (reference sequence). V shed 1 base and J shed 0 bases, with 6 bases lying between them. CDR3 loop: CATSRGQMNTEAFF. CDR3 bases: TGTGCCACCAGCAGAGGACAGATGAACACTGAAGCTTTCTTT. The complete variable domain, with remaining parts taken from reference TRBV15 and TRBJ1-1, reads DAMVIQNPRYQVTQFGKPVTLSCSQTLNHNVMYWYQQKSSQAPKLLFHYYDKDFNNEADTPDNFQSRRPNTSFCFLDIRSPGLGDTAMYLCATSRGQMNTEAFFGQGTRLTVV.

This clonotype was recorded many times. The chain uses TRBV18 and TRBJ1-1, with D possibly matching TRBD1 (6 bases). CDR1 KGHSH and CDR2 LQKENI come from the germline V gene. The germline V and J ends were trimmed by 2 bases and 1 base, with 11 bases remaining between them. This CDR3 has 15 residues. CDR3 loop: CASSPMGGQNTEAFF. The CDR3 nucleotides read TGTGCCAGCTCACCAATGGGGGGCCAGAACACTGAAGCTTTCTTT.

This chain joins TRBV6-5 and TRBJ1-1; D ambiguous. Germline V gene sequence: CDR1 MNHEY, CDR2 SVGAGI. The CDR3 spans 16 residues. Trimming removed 0 bases from V and 3 bases from J, with 14 bases in between. The CDR3 is CASSYSSQGLDTEAFF. The CDR3, as DNA: TGTGCCAGCAGTTACTCCTCGCAAGGTTTGGACACTGAAGCTTTCTTT.

This rearrangement joins TRBV27 to TRBJ1-2, with 11 positions matching TRBD1. The V gene's germline CDR1 is MNHEY and CDR2 SMNVEV (reference sequence). Losses at the gene ends were 5 bases for V and 6 bases for J; bases not matched to a gene: 8. CDR3 length: 15 amino acids. The CDR3, as DNA: TGTGCCAGCAGTCAAGGGGACAGGGGGATCCATGGCTACACCTTC. Translation: CASSQGDRGIHGYTF.

Remarks on this clonotype: Given a much more abundant clone one base away, this may be a read error. The gene calls are TRBV7-9 and TRBJ2-1; 7 bases match TRBD2. The CDR3 contains 14 residues. Germline CDR1 reads SEHNR; CDR2 reads FQNEAQ (reference sequence). CDR3 nucleotide sequence: TGTGCCAGCAGTGGGACTACCGTAGGAGATGAGGAGTTCTTC. Translating it yields CASSGTTVGDEEFF.

Many counts were recorded for this clonotype. J is TRBJ2-1 and V is TRBV15, with 14 nucleotides matching TRBD2. This CDR3 comprises 16 residues. In germline, CDR1 is LNHNV, CDR2 YYDKDF (reference sequence). After removal of 4 bases from V and 9 bases from J, the junction contained 8 bases not matched to a gene. CDR3 DNA sequence: TGTGCCACCAGCATCCCCGGGACTAGCGGGAGAGGTGAGCAGTTCTTC. Translating gives CATSIPGTSGRGEQFF.

Remarks on this clonotype: A read error may be the cause here, since a much bigger clone is one base away. The chain uses TRBV20-1 and TRBJ2-1, with D perhaps TRBD2 (6 bases). Germline loops: CDR1 DFQATT, CDR2 SNEGSKA (reference sequence). The CDR3 spans 14 residues. The CDR3 sequence is CCASDETRGDEQFF. The DNA for the CDR3 is TGCTGTGCTAGTGATGAGACTAGGGGCGATGAGCAGTTCTTC.

This clonotype was counted many times. This chain uses TRBV10-3 with TRBJ2-4, with 8 positions matching TRBD2. The CDR3 consists of 17 residues. Germline V lookup: CDR1 ENHRY, CDR2 SYGVKD. Germline trimming cut 6 bases from V and 6 bases from J; bases unmatched to any gene: 16. CDR3 protein: CAIRGGGSGMSVNIQYF. CDR3 in DNA: TGTGCCATCAGGGGGGGTGGTAGCGGGATGAGCGTAAACATTCAGTACTTC.

This clonotype came up many times. The gene calls are TRBV21-1 and TRBJ2-5. TRBV21-1 is given as a pseudogene. The CDR3 covers 18 residues. The DNA for the CDR3 is TGTGCCAGCAGCAAAAAGGGTGTAGACACGAAGTACCAAGAGACCCAGTACTTC. As protein: CASSKKGVDTKYQETQYF.